This is a list of T cell receptor beta chains from one sample in a study of T cell repertoires in cytomegalovirus infection. Antigen specificity for these receptors is unknown. TCRdb re-analysed the reads in MiXCR, keeping a single row per CDR3 protein. The sample consists of some 110,000 distinct CDR3 sequences, over 9% of them appearing once. The sequenced sample consisted of PBMCs, sequenced either directly or after in vitro stimulation (not recorded which). These receptors were obtained from a human donor in good health (CMV status not recorded). Some clones in this sample may be carry-over from other donors' samples. CDR3s include the opening cysteine and the closing phenylalanine or tryptophan. Fields, in order: D gene, V gene, clone size, J gene, CDR3 protein, CDR3 DNA. The D gene is left open where the match is weak. The size of a clone is reported for some rows only, either as once, few or many, or as a class for expanded clones.

>TRBD2|TRBV7-2|-|TRBJ2-7
CASSTSPTSGRAYF
TGTGCCAGCAGCACAAGCCCCACTAGCGGGAGGGCCTACTTC
>-|TRBV7-2|many|TRBJ2-6
CASSFGTDLLAGANVLTF
TGTGCCAGCAGCTTCGGGACGGACTTACTAGCTGGGGCCAACGTCCTGACTTTC
>-|TRBV28|many|TRBJ1-1
CASKAASTEAFF
TGTGCCAGCAAAGCGGCGAGCACTGAAGCTTTCTTT
>TRBD1|TRBV12-5|-|TRBJ2-7
CASGLVSGQGTYEQYF
TGTGCTAGTGGTTTGGTATCAGGACAGGGGACGTACGAGCAGTACTTC
>-|TRBV28|many|TRBJ2-7
CASSLSGGKAMYEQYF
TGTGCCAGCAGTTTAAGCGGCGGGAAGGCGATGTACGAGCAGTACTTC
>TRBD2|TRBV5-8|many|TRBJ2-4
CASSLFAGGGQNIQYF
TGTGCCAGCAGCTTGTTTGCGGGAGGGGGACAAAACATTCAGTACTTC
>TRBD1|TRBV7-2|many|TRBJ2-6
CASSNRDRGSGANVLTF
TGTGCCAGCAGTAATCGGGACAGGGGTTCTGGGGCCAACGTCCTGACTTTC
>-|TRBV27|few|TRBJ1-1
CASSWHGGQEAFF
TGTGCCAGCAGCTGGCATGGGGGGCAGGAGGCTTTCTTT
>TRBD2|TRBV6-2/TRBV6-3|many|TRBJ2-1
CASSAGVEQFF
TGTGCCAGCAGTGCGGGAGTTGAGCAGTTCTTC
>TRBD2|TRBV7-8|many|TRBJ2-1
CASSRLAIYNEQFF
TGTGCCAGCAGCAGACTAGCGATTTACAATGAGCAGTTCTTC
>-|TRBV24-1|-|TRBJ2-7
CATSDSKSSYEQYF
TGTGCCACCAGTGATTCGAAGAGCTCCTACGAGCAGTACTTC
>TRBD2|TRBV7-9|many|TRBJ2-5
CASSLGPGLEETQYF
TGTGCCAGCAGCTTAGGACCGGGACTAGAAGAGACCCAGTACTTC
>TRBD2|TRBV11-2|-|TRBJ2-2
CASRAQGLAGGTGELFF
TGTGCCAGCAGAGCTCAAGGACTAGCGGGAGGGACCGGGGAGCTGTTTTTT
>-|TRBV7-6|-|TRBJ2-5
CASSLVPNWGETQYF
TGTGCCAGCAGCTTAGTTCCGAACTGGGGGGAGACCCAGTACTTC
>-|TRBV6-2/TRBV6-3|many|TRBJ2-6
CASRFLASGANVLTF
TGTGCCAGCAGATTCCTCGCTTCTGGGGCCAACGTCCTGACTTTC
>TRBD1|TRBV18|many|TRBJ1-4
CASSPPNRGLANEKLFF
TGTGCCAGCTCACCACCCAACAGGGGGTTGGCTAATGAAAAACTGTTTTTT
>-|TRBV29-1|-|TRBJ1-1
CSVGSSQINTEAFF
TGCAGCGTTGGGTCGTCGCAGATTAACACTGAAGCTTTCTTT
>-|TRBV7-2|many|TRBJ1-1
CASSLGGAVAEAFF
TGTGCCAGCAGCTTAGGAGGGGCGGTCGCTGAAGCTTTCTTT
>-|TRBV5-1|few|TRBJ2-7
CASSLLPGPSYEQYF
TGCGCCAGCAGCCTGCTGCCGGGCCCATCCTACGAGCAGTACTTC
>TRBD1|TRBV20-1|few|TRBJ2-3
CSAPNRGGTDTQYF
TGCAGTGCTCCTAACAGGGGCGGCACAGATACGCAGTATTTT